This TCR beta chain was obtained from a study of T cell changes during pregnancy in multiple sclerosis. Using immunoSEQ multiplex PCR, the repertoire was profiled, and TCRdb retains in-frame clones only, with some absent. The data contain about 38,000 clones, approximately 92% of them singletons. The CDR3 is made up of 17 amino acids. Losses at the gene ends were 0 bases for V and 5 bases for J; bases not matched to a gene: 9. Germline values: CDR1 LGHNA, CDR2 YNFKEQ. This TCR derives from a female donor with multiple sclerosis, enrolled in a pregnancy study. The rearrangement joins TRBV4-2 to TRBJ2-5; 10 nucleotides line up with TRBD2. The material sequenced was CD8+ T cells from peripheral blood mononuclear cells, taken after pregnancy. The CDR3 reads CASSQDRLAGGRETQYF. The CDR3, as DNA: TGTGCCAGCAGCCAAGATAGACTAGCGGGTGGTCGGGAGACCCAGTACTTC.